The 24 T cell receptor beta chains given below trace back to one sample, sequenced in a study of radiotherapy plus CTLA-4 blockade in lung cancer. Method: immunoSEQ multiplex PCR; TCRdb's copy keeps in-frame clones and lacks some. The sample includes fewer than 100,000 clones, about 78% seen only once; the top ten take over 20%. The source material was peripheral blood, sampled from a patient treated with radiotherapy plus ipilimumab. Receptors originate from a human donor with non-small cell lung cancer whose response to radiotherapy plus ipilimumab could not be evaluated. Some clones in this sample may be carry-over from other donors' samples.

This clone was found once. This sequence joins TRBV19 and TRBJ2-3, with a tentative D call TRBD2 (6 bases). The germline V gene has CDR1 LNHDA and CDR2 SQIVND (reference sequence). The CDR3 covers 16 residues. V lost 6 bases, J lost 3 bases, and 19 bases lay in between. CDR3 sequence: CASRASLGGRTDTQYF. The CDR3 coding sequence is TGTGCCAGTAGGGCATCTCTGGGGGGACGTACAGATACGCAGTATTTT.

J is TRBJ2-3 and V is TRBV2; 8 nucleotides line up with TRBD2. This CDR3 is 19 amino acids long. The ends lost 6 bases at V and 1 base at J; junction bases unmatched: 18. Germline CDR1 SNHLY, CDR2 FYNNEI. CDR3 residues: CASRQGYYGGSGGTDTQYF. DNA for the CDR3: TGTGCCAGCAGACAGGGCTACTACGGTGGTAGCGGGGGCACAGATACGCAGTATTTT. Full variable domain (rest looked up from reference TRBV2 and TRBJ2-3): EPEVTQTPSHQVTQMGQEVILRCVPISNHLYFYWYRQILGQKVEFLVSFYNNEISEKSEIFDDQFSVERPDGSNFTLKIRSTKLEDSAMYFCASRQGYYGGSGGTDTQYFGPGTRLTVL.

The rearrangement joins TRBV6-5 to TRBJ1-2; 11 bases agree with TRBD1. This CDR3 spans 13 amino acids. The trim removed 5 bases at V and 8 bases at J, leaving 4 bases unmatched. CDR1 is MNHEY and CDR2 is SVGAGI in the germline V gene. The DNA for the CDR3 is TGTGCCAGCAGTAGGACAGGGGGCGAAGGCTACACCTTC. Translation gives CASSRTGGEGYTF.

By frequency in the sample, this clone is medium-sized. The chain couples TRBV4-2 to TRBJ1-3; 7 positions match TRBD1. V was clipped by 5 bases and J by 2 bases; unmatched bases: 3. This CDR3 has 14 residues. Germline CDR1 LGHNA, CDR2 YNFKEQ. The chain's CDR3 is CASSSQGAGNTIYF. CDR3 sequence (DNA): TGTGCCAGCAGCTCGCAGGGGGCTGGAAACACCATATATTTT.

This clone was seen just once. The rearrangement links TRBV7-2 to TRBJ1-2; 7 nucleotides line up with TRBD1. The germline CDR1 and CDR2 sequences are SGHTA and FQGNSA. V was clipped by 4 bases and J by 5 bases; unmatched bases: 1. The CDR3 contains 12 residues. CDR3 residues: CASSSTGYGYTF. DNA of the CDR3: TGTGCCAGCAGCTCGACAGGGTATGGCTACACCTTC.

V and J are TRBV6-5 and TRBJ2-5; no reliable D call. From germline, CDR1 is MNHEY and CDR2 SVGAGI. The length of the CDR3 is 13 residues. The V end lost 4 bases, the J end lost 2 bases, and 8 bases lay between the germline ends. The CDR3 loop is CASSLGEQETQYF. DNA for the CDR3: TGTGCCAGCAGTTTGGGCGAGCAAGAGACCCAGTACTTC.

This clone showed up many times. The chain couples TRBV7-9 to TRBJ2-2; D unresolved. The CDR3 has 12 amino acids. Between the trimmed V and J ends, which lost 5 bases and 4 bases, there was a span of 5 bases. CDR1 and CDR2 from the germline V gene are SEHNR and FQNEAQ (reference sequence). This CDR3 is CASSRSTGELFF. CDR3 nucleotides: TGTGCCAGCAGCAGGAGCACCGGGGAGCTGTTTTTT.

CDR3 DNA: TGTGCCATCAGAGACGGGACAGGGCACGCTCAGCCCCAGCATTTT. It codes for CAIRDGTGHAQPQHF. The chain employs TRBV10-3 and TRBJ1-5; 9 positions match TRBD1. The germline V gene encodes CDR1 ENHRY and CDR2 SYGVKD. The CDR3 is 15 residues long. V trimming: 6 bases; J trimming: 6 bases; junction bases outside the gene matches: 9.

The genes are TRBV5-4 and TRBJ1-4; 8 bases map to TRBD1. Germline loops: CDR1 SGHNT, CDR2 YYREEE (reference sequence). V dropped 3 bases and J dropped 8; count of bases not matched to a gene: 12. The CDR3 is 16 residues long. CDR3 protein: CASSSATGAGREKLFF. CDR3 DNA: TGTGCCAGCAGCTCTGCGACAGGGGCGGGAAGGGAAAAACTGTTTTTT.

This clone was observed once. J is TRBJ1-2 and V is TRBV4-3; the match to TRBD1 covers 7 bases. This CDR3 has 16 amino acids. Trimming cost V 5 bases and J 1 base; bases outside gene matches: 10. Germline V lookup: CDR1 LGHNA, CDR2 YSLEER. CDR3 in amino acids: CASSAQWGQSNYGYTF. The CDR3 DNA reads TGCGCCAGCAGCGCCCAATGGGGACAGAGTAACTATGGCTACACCTTC.

The CDR3 DNA reads TGTGCCAGCAGCCAGGTAACTAGCATCAGGACAGATACGCAGTATTTT. Protein sequence: CASSQVTSIRTDTQYF. The V gene is TRBV14, the J gene TRBJ2-3, with a possible D match to TRBD2 (6 bases). Germline V gene lookup returns CDR1 SGHDN and CDR2 FVKESK. The CDR3 contains 16 residues. Between the trimmed V and J ends, which lost 3 bases and 3 bases, there was a span of 16 bases.

This clone was found a few times. V and J are TRBV5-5 and TRBJ2-3; 7 bases are a match to TRBD2. Germline loops: CDR1 SGHKS, CDR2 YYEKEE (reference sequence). The CDR3 spans 14 residues. The trim removed 4 bases at V and 2 bases at J, leaving 4 bases unmatched. CDR3 amino acids: CASSPGLSTDTQYF. CDR3 in DNA: TGTGCCAGCAGCCCGGGACTATCCACAGATACGCAGTATTTT.

The chain uses TRBV11-3 and TRBJ2-3; 8 bases line up with TRBD2. The CDR3 totals 13 residues. Germline V CDR1 and CDR2: SGHNT, YENEEA. V shed 7 bases, J shed 3 bases, and the junction held 3 bases outside the gene matches. In DNA, the CDR3 is TGTGCCAGCACCGGCGGGGGGACAGATACGCAGTATTTT. This codes for CASTGGGTDTQYF.

This chain joins TRBV2 and TRBJ2-3; TRBD2 matches 9 bases. J lost 3 bases, V lost 8 bases, and 9 bases had no gene match. Germline V gives CDR1 SNHLY, CDR2 FYNNEI. The CDR3 runs 15 residues. CDR3 DNA sequence: TGTGCCAGCCCTAGCGGGGAGGTCGGAACAGATACGCAGTATTTT. Protein sequence: CASPSGEVGTDTQYF.

This chain uses TRBV6-5 with TRBJ1-3; D gene unclear. Trimming removed 6 bases at V and 0 bases at J, with 9 bases between. CDR3 length: 14 amino acids. Germline CDR1 MNHEY, CDR2 SVGAGI. CDR3 in amino acids: CASRRPGSGNTIYF. The CDR3 DNA follows: TGTGCCAGCAGACGGCCGGGCTCTGGAAACACCATATATTTT.

The rearrangement uses TRBV6-5 and TRBJ1-2, with 7 bases lining up with TRBD1. This CDR3 spans 15 amino acids. With V trimmed by 0 bases and J by 4 bases, 5 bases remained unmatched. Germline V gene sequence: CDR1 MNHEY, CDR2 SVGAGI. The DNA for the CDR3 is TGTGCCAGCAGTTACTCCACGACAGGGTCCTATGGCTACACCTTC. It yields the protein CASSYSTTGSYGYTF.

The J gene is TRBJ2-1, the V gene TRBV5-1; 7 bases match TRBD2. Germline lookup yields CDR1 SGHRS and CDR2 YFSETQ. V lost 7 bases and J lost 2; bases outside the gene matches: 3. This CDR3 has 13 amino acids. The CDR3 sequence is CASGGGTYNEQFF. As DNA, the CDR3 is TGCGCCAGCGGGGGGGGAACCTACAATGAGCAGTTCTTC. Full variable domain (remainder filled in from reference TRBV5-1 and TRBJ2-1): KAGVTQTPRYLIKTRGQQVTLSCSPISGHRSVSWYQQTPGQGLQFLFEYFSETQRNKGNFPGRFSGRQFSNSRSEMNVSTLELGDSALYLCASGGGTYNEQFFGPGTRLTVL.

The chain is built from TRBV5-6 and TRBJ2-7, with 9 bases matching TRBD1. V shed 4 bases, J shed 6 bases, and the junction held 5 bases outside the gene matches. CDR3 size: 13 residues. Germline V CDR1 and CDR2: SGHDT, YYEEEE. CDR3 DNA sequence: TGTGCCAGCAGCCGGGACAGGGTGGGCGAGCAGTACTTC. As protein: CASSRDRVGEQYF. Complete variable domain (other parts from reference TRBV5-6 and TRBJ2-7): DAGVTQSPTHLIKTRGQQVTLRCSPKSGHDTVSWYQQALGQGPQFIFQYYEEEERQRGNFPDRFSGHQFPNYSSELNVNALLLGDSALYLCASSRDRVGEQYFGPGTRLTVT.

This clone was detected a few times. This chain joins TRBV6-6 and TRBJ1-2; 8 bases map to TRBD1. Germline lookup yields CDR1 MNHNY and CDR2 SVGAGI (reference sequence). The CDR3 consists of 13 residues. V lost 8 bases, J lost 5 bases, and 7 bases stayed unmatched. CDR3 region: CASSLQGEYGYTF. The CDR3, as DNA: TGTGCCAGCTCCTTACAGGGGGAGTATGGCTACACCTTC.

In this sample, this clone turned up once. The rearrangement links TRBV5-1 to TRBJ2-5; 10 bases match TRBD2. This CDR3 is 15 amino acids long. Losses at the gene ends were 6 bases for V and 5 bases for J; bases not matched to a gene: 10. Germline V gives CDR1 SGHRS, CDR2 YFSETQ. Here the CDR3 DNA reads TGCGCCAGCAAAGTAACTAGCGGGGCCTCCGAGACCCAGTACTTC. As protein: CASKVTSGASETQYF.

V gene TRBV7-6 combines with J gene TRBJ2-2; perhaps TRBD2 as D (5 bases). The V end lost 5 bases, the J end lost 5 bases, and 9 bases lay between the germline ends. This CDR3 spans 13 amino acids. CDR1 is SGHVS and CDR2 is FNYEAQ in the germline V gene. CDR3 nucleotide sequence: TGTGCCAGCAGCGCTTGGGAGACCGGGGAGCTGTTTTTT. Translated: CASSAWETGELFF.

V is TRBV4-2 and J is TRBJ1-1, with 7 bases identical to TRBD1. Losses at the gene ends were 2 bases for V and 7 bases for J; bases not matched to a gene: 7. Per germline, CDR1 LGHNA and CDR2 YNFKEQ. The CDR3 has 14 amino acids. In nucleotides, the CDR3 is TGTGCCAGCAGCCAACGTTATGGGGACAGTGAAGCTTTCTTT. Protein: CASSQRYGDSEAFF.

This clone showed up just once. The rearrangement joins TRBV30 to TRBJ1-1, with D possibly being TRBD1 (6 bases). The CDR3 is made up of 14 amino acids. Germline V gene data show CDR1 as GTSNPN and CDR2 as SVGIG (reference sequence). The V gene lost 1 base and the J gene lost 1 base, with 10 bases spanning the gap. CDR3 residues: CAWSAGTQNTEAFF. CDR3 sequence (DNA): TGTGCCTGGAGTGCTGGGACACAGAACACTGAAGCTTTCTTT.

The chain carries TRBV11-2 and TRBJ1-1, with 10 nucleotides matching TRBD1. Germline trimming cut 1 base from V and 4 bases from J; bases unmatched to any gene: 9. The CDR3 consists of 17 residues. Germline values: CDR1 SGHAT, CDR2 FQNNGV. This chain's CDR3 is CASSLVGQGGMGTEAFF. DNA of the CDR3: TGTGCCAGCAGCTTAGTCGGACAGGGGGGCATGGGCACTGAAGCTTTCTTT.